This is a list of T cell receptor beta chains from one sample in a study of shared clonotypes between healthy human individuals. Clones were sequenced by immunoSEQ multiplex PCR, and TCRdb holds only the in-frame ones, with some missing. The sample lists around 550,000 clones, roughly 95% seen once, with over 0.1% in the top ten. The sample comprised naive CD8+ T cells sorted from blood. These receptors were collected from a woman aged 25 to 39 in good health. Each CDR3 is given with its conserved first and last residue. The D gene is left open where the match is weak. For some rows the clone size is stated as once, few or many, or as a class when expanded; others skip it.

v_call: TRBV7-9; d_call: TRBD2; clone_size: .; j_call: TRBJ2-7; cdr3_aa: CASSPPGLGVVEQYF; cdr3_nt: TGTGCCAGCAGCCCACCGGGACTAGGCGTAGTTGAGCAGTACTTC
v_call: TRBV2; d_call: TRBD2; clone_size: once; j_call: TRBJ2-2; cdr3_aa: CASSDPRGLVGDTGELFF; cdr3_nt: TGTGCCAGCAGTGACCCCAGGGGACTAGTCGGGGACACCGGGGAGCTGTTTTTT
v_call: TRBV10-3; d_call: .; clone_size: .; j_call: TRBJ2-7; cdr3_aa: CAISPSGGTTYEQYF; cdr3_nt: TGTGCCATCAGTCCGTCGGGGGGCACAACTTACGAGCAGTACTTC
v_call: TRBV28; d_call: TRBD1; clone_size: .; j_call: TRBJ1-1; cdr3_aa: CATGGFQAEAFF; cdr3_nt: TGTGCCACAGGGGGTTTTCAGGCTGAAGCTTTCTTT
v_call: TRBV28; d_call: .; clone_size: .; j_call: TRBJ2-1; cdr3_aa: CASSWRGEADEQFF; cdr3_nt: TGTGCCAGCAGTTGGAGAGGGGAGGCCGATGAGCAGTTCTTC
v_call: TRBV28; d_call: TRBD1; clone_size: .; j_call: TRBJ2-3; cdr3_aa: CASKGQGPLVSDTQYF; cdr3_nt: TGTGCCAGCAAAGGACAGGGGCCCCTCGTCTCAGATACGCAGTATTTT
v_call: TRBV7-9; d_call: .; clone_size: .; j_call: TRBJ2-7; cdr3_aa: CASTSGPDSYEQYF; cdr3_nt: TGTGCCAGCACCTCGGGACCGGACTCCTACGAGCAGTACTTC
v_call: TRBV5-4; d_call: .; clone_size: .; j_call: TRBJ1-1; cdr3_aa: CASSWGENTEAFF; cdr3_nt: TGTGCCAGCAGCTGGGGGGAGAACACTGAAGCTTTCTTT
v_call: TRBV13; d_call: TRBD2; clone_size: .; j_call: TRBJ2-7; cdr3_aa: CASSPPSGSSYEQYF; cdr3_nt: TGTGCCAGCAGCCCCCCTAGCGGAAGCTCCTACGAGCAGTACTTC
v_call: TRBV28; d_call: .; clone_size: .; j_call: TRBJ2-7; cdr3_aa: CASTSPSRLARVEQYF; cdr3_nt: TGTGCCAGCACTTCCCCTTCACGGCTAGCAAGGGTCGAGCAGTACTTC
v_call: TRBV27; d_call: .; clone_size: .; j_call: TRBJ2-7; cdr3_aa: CASSQGSEQYF; cdr3_nt: TGTGCCAGCAGCCAGGGTTCCGAGCAGTACTTC
v_call: TRBV28; d_call: TRBD2; clone_size: .; j_call: TRBJ2-2; cdr3_aa: CASTFELAVEGPGELFF; cdr3_nt: TGTGCCAGCACCTTTGAACTAGCGGTCGAGGGCCCCGGGGAGCTGTTTTTT
v_call: TRBV28; d_call: .; clone_size: .; j_call: TRBJ2-2; cdr3_aa: CASSLSRAVGELFF; cdr3_nt: TGTGCCAGCAGTTTATCCAGGGCCGTCGGGGAGCTGTTTTTT
v_call: TRBV7-9; d_call: .; clone_size: once; j_call: TRBJ2-7; cdr3_aa: CASSLSPGAYEQYF; cdr3_nt: TGTGCCAGCAGCTTAAGTCCGGGGGCCTACGAGCAGTACTTC
v_call: TRBV28; d_call: .; clone_size: .; j_call: TRBJ1-1; cdr3_aa: CASRPTSLNTEAFF; cdr3_nt: TGTGCCAGTAGACCAACTTCCCTGAACACTGAAGCTTTCTTT
v_call: TRBV28; d_call: TRBD2; clone_size: .; j_call: TRBJ2-7; cdr3_aa: CASYSLTGEGEQYF; cdr3_nt: TGTGCCAGCTACTCACTAACGGGGGAGGGGGAGCAGTACTTC
v_call: TRBV5-1; d_call: .; clone_size: .; j_call: TRBJ1-1; cdr3_aa: CASSYRGGAEAFF; cdr3_nt: TGCGCCAGCAGCTACCGCGGTGGAGCTGAAGCTTTCTTT
v_call: TRBV5-6; d_call: .; clone_size: .; j_call: TRBJ2-1; cdr3_aa: CASSFTSSYNEQFF; cdr3_nt: TGTGCCAGCAGCTTTACGAGCTCCTACAATGAGCAGTTCTTC
v_call: TRBV27; d_call: TRBD1; clone_size: .; j_call: TRBJ1-2; cdr3_aa: CASSPETGTAGYTF; cdr3_nt: TGTGCCAGCAGTCCTGAAACCGGGACAGCAGGATACACCTTC
v_call: TRBV10-3; d_call: TRBD2; clone_size: .; j_call: TRBJ2-7; cdr3_aa: CAISEAPGTRNEQYF; cdr3_nt: TGTGCCATCAGTGAAGCGCCCGGGACTAGGAACGAGCAGTACTTC
v_call: TRBV7-8; d_call: .; clone_size: .; j_call: TRBJ2-3; cdr3_aa: CASSYSRLGSALF; cdr3_nt: TGTGCCAGCAGCTACTCAAGACTAGGTTCAGCCCTATTT
v_call: TRBV6-1; d_call: TRBD1; clone_size: .; j_call: TRBJ1-4; cdr3_aa: CASSEDRGQEGEKLFF; cdr3_nt: TGTGCCAGCAGTGAAGACAGGGGGCAAGAGGGTGAAAAACTGTTTTTT
v_call: TRBV6-6; d_call: TRBD1; clone_size: .; j_call: TRBJ1-6; cdr3_aa: CASSYSGTGANSPLHF; cdr3_nt: TGTGCCAGCAGTTACTCTGGGACAGGGGCCAATTCACCCCTCCACTTT
v_call: TRBV6-6; d_call: .; clone_size: .; j_call: TRBJ2-7; cdr3_aa: CASSYRIGGYEQYF; cdr3_nt: TGTGCCAGCAGTTACCGAATTGGAGGGTACGAGCAGTACTTC
v_call: TRBV5-6; d_call: .; clone_size: .; j_call: TRBJ2-3; cdr3_aa: CASSLAAPYTDTQYF; cdr3_nt: TGTGCCAGCAGCTTGGCCGCACCCTACACAGATACGCAGTATTTT
v_call: TRBV28; d_call: .; clone_size: .; j_call: TRBJ2-1; cdr3_aa: CASSPLSPLGYNEQFF; cdr3_nt: TGTGCCAGCAGTCCCTTATCCCCCCTCGGATACAATGAGCAGTTCTTC
v_call: TRBV6-5; d_call: .; clone_size: .; j_call: TRBJ2-2; cdr3_aa: CASSYSATGELFF; cdr3_nt: TGTGCCAGCAGTTACTCTGCCACCGGGGAGCTGTTTTTT
v_call: TRBV6-1; d_call: .; clone_size: .; j_call: TRBJ1-3; cdr3_aa: CASSDREGMPGNTIYF; cdr3_nt: TGTGCCAGCAGTGACCGGGAGGGCATGCCTGGAAACACCATATATTTT
v_call: TRBV4-1; d_call: TRBD1; clone_size: .; j_call: TRBJ1-2; cdr3_aa: CASSPSDRVNYGYTF; cdr3_nt: TGCGCCAGCAGCCCATCGGACAGGGTAAACTATGGCTACACCTTC
v_call: TRBV25-1; d_call: .; clone_size: .; j_call: TRBJ1-2; cdr3_aa: CASTHQGGYTF; cdr3_nt: TGTGCCAGTACCCACCAGGGGGGCTACACCTTC
v_call: TRBV5-4; d_call: .; clone_size: once; j_call: TRBJ1-1; cdr3_aa: CASSLEGLLMNTEAFF; cdr3_nt: TGTGCCAGCAGTCTGGAGGGACTCTTAATGAACACTGAAGCTTTCTTT
v_call: TRBV7-9; d_call: TRBD2; clone_size: .; j_call: TRBJ2-1; cdr3_aa: CASSHNLAGGSSYNEQFF; cdr3_nt: TGTGCCAGCAGCCATAACCTAGCGGGAGGAAGCTCCTACAATGAGCAGTTCTTC
v_call: TRBV5-4; d_call: TRBD2; clone_size: .; j_call: TRBJ2-7; cdr3_aa: CASSLSLAGVDEQYF; cdr3_nt: TGTGCCAGCAGCTTGTCACTAGCGGGAGTGGACGAGCAGTACTTC
v_call: TRBV2; d_call: .; clone_size: .; j_call: TRBJ1-4; cdr3_aa: CASLEGKGPGEKLFF; cdr3_nt: TGTGCCAGCTTGGAAGGCAAGGGCCCCGGGGAAAAACTGTTTTTT
v_call: TRBV6-5; d_call: .; clone_size: .; j_call: TRBJ2-1; cdr3_aa: CASSVGLTYNEQFF; cdr3_nt: TGTGCCAGCAGCGTCGGACTAACGTACAATGAGCAGTTCTTC
v_call: TRBV27; d_call: .; clone_size: once; j_call: TRBJ2-7; cdr3_aa: CASSITGSSYEQYF; cdr3_nt: TGTGCCAGCAGTATTACAGGGAGCTCCTACGAGCAGTACTTC
v_call: TRBV20-1; d_call: .; clone_size: once; j_call: TRBJ2-7; cdr3_aa: CSAPDSYEQYF; cdr3_nt: TGCAGTGCCCCGGACAGCTACGAGCAGTACTTC
v_call: TRBV9; d_call: .; clone_size: .; j_call: TRBJ2-2; cdr3_aa: CASSVDETNTGELFF; cdr3_nt: TGTGCCAGCAGCGTAGACGAGACGAACACCGGGGAGCTGTTTTTT
v_call: TRBV27; d_call: .; clone_size: few; j_call: TRBJ1-5; cdr3_aa: CASSLTGLDQPQHF; cdr3_nt: TGTGCCAGCAGTTTAACAGGGCTGGATCAGCCCCAGCATTTT
v_call: TRBV5-1; d_call: .; clone_size: .; j_call: TRBJ2-1; cdr3_aa: CASSLARHPSDEFF; cdr3_nt: TGCGCCAGCAGCTTGGCCAGACATCCTAGCGATGAGTTCTTC
v_call: TRBV6-5; d_call: TRBD2; clone_size: once; j_call: TRBJ2-7; cdr3_aa: CASSYGLAEDYEQYF; cdr3_nt: TGTGCCAGCAGTTACGGGCTAGCGGAAGACTACGAGCAGTACTTC
v_call: TRBV18; d_call: .; clone_size: .; j_call: TRBJ2-5; cdr3_aa: CASSPKTDNEETQYF; cdr3_nt: TGTGCCAGCTCACCAAAGACAGATAACGAAGAGACCCAGTACTTC
v_call: TRBV9; d_call: .; clone_size: .; j_call: TRBJ1-1; cdr3_aa: CASSVGGTNTEAFF; cdr3_nt: TGTGCCAGCAGCGTAGGGGGGACGAACACTGAAGCTTTCTTT
v_call: TRBV7-9; d_call: .; clone_size: .; j_call: TRBJ2-7; cdr3_aa: CASSGHGSGEQYF; cdr3_nt: TGTGCCAGCAGCGGCCATGGGAGCGGCGAGCAGTACTTC
v_call: TRBV19; d_call: TRBD2; clone_size: .; j_call: TRBJ2-2; cdr3_aa: CASSIAAGVVGTGELFF; cdr3_nt: TGTGCCAGTAGTATAGCGGCGGGAGTGGTGGGCACCGGGGAGCTGTTTTTT
v_call: TRBV27; d_call: TRBD1; clone_size: .; j_call: TRBJ1-4; cdr3_aa: CASGTGGSNEKLFF; cdr3_nt: TGTGCCAGCGGAACAGGGGGCTCTAATGAAAAACTGTTTTTT
v_call: TRBV4-1; d_call: TRBD1; clone_size: .; j_call: TRBJ2-1; cdr3_aa: CASSPGQASGYNEQFF; cdr3_nt: TGCGCCAGCAGCCCCGGACAGGCAAGTGGCTACAATGAGCAGTTCTTC
v_call: TRBV13; d_call: TRBD1; clone_size: .; j_call: TRBJ2-7; cdr3_aa: CASSSDRGHEQYF; cdr3_nt: TGTGCCAGCAGCTCCGACAGGGGGCACGAGCAGTACTTC
v_call: TRBV5-4; d_call: TRBD1; clone_size: .; j_call: TRBJ1-1; cdr3_aa: CASSQQGVDTEAFF; cdr3_nt: TGTGCCAGCAGTCAGCAGGGGGTCGACACTGAAGCTTTCTTT